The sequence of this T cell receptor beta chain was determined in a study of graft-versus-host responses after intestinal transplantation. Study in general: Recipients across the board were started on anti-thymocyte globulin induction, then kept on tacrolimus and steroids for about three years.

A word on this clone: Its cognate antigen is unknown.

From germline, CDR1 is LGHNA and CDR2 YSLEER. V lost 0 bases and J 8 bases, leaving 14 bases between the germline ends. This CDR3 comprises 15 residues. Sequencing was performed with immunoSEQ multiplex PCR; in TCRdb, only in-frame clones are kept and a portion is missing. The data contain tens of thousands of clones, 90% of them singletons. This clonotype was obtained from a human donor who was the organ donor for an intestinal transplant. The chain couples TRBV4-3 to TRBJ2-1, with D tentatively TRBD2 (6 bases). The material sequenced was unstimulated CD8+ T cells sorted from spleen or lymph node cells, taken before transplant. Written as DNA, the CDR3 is TGCGCCAGCAGCCAAGAAGAAAGAGCGGGCCATGAGCAGTTCTTC. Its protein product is CASSQEERAGHEQFF.